The 30 T cell receptor beta chains presented below share a single source sample, sequenced in a study of blood T cell repertoires in COVID-19. Clones were read by immunoSEQ multiplex PCR, and TCRdb kept only the in-frame ones, dropping some. The sample holds 310,000 or so clones; 87% are singletons and the top ten take 5.5% to 6%. Sequencing was performed on PBMCs or T cells enriched from blood (not recorded which). These receptors originate from a woman aged 30 to 39 who had recovered from COVID-19.

This chain joins TRBV27 and TRBJ1-1; D ambiguous. The CDR3 extends over 13 amino acids. Germline-derived CDR1 and CDR2 are MNHEY and SMNVEV (reference sequence). V gave up 1 base and J gave up 4 bases, with 7 bases separating them. CDR3 sequence (DNA): TGTGCCAGCAGTTTATGGGCCAGCACTGAAGCTTTCTTT. This sequence encodes CASSLWASTEAFF.

This clone is a singleton in its sample. The chain carries TRBV9 and TRBJ1-4; D not certain. The CDR3 spans 13 residues. V lost 5 bases to trimming and J lost 7 bases, with 12 bases between them. Per germline, CDR1 SGDLS and CDR2 YYNGEE. The CDR3 here is CASRSGEGEKLFF. For the CDR3, the DNA is TGTGCCAGCAGGTCGGGCGAGGGTGAAAAACTGTTTTTT.

The V call is TRBV2, the J call TRBJ1-2, with D tentatively TRBD1 (5 bases). V lost 6 bases, J lost 5 bases, and 13 bases lay in between. The germline V gene encodes CDR1 SNHLY and CDR2 FYNNEI. The CDR3 extends over 13 amino acids. As DNA, the CDR3 is TGTGCCAGCAGCCCGGAGGGGAATTATGGCTACACCTTC. Amino acids: CASSPEGNYGYTF.

The chain employs TRBV6-5 and TRBJ1-3; 8 positions match TRBD1. Germline V gene sequence: CDR1 MNHEY, CDR2 SVGAGI. The CDR3 is 12 residues long. V was clipped by 10 bases and J by 4 bases; unmatched bases: 3. CDR3 nucleotides: TGTGCCACCCAGGGGGCGGGAAACACCATATATTTT. It translates to CATQGAGNTIYF.

The chain carries TRBV2 and TRBJ1-2; possible D gene TRBD1, 6 bases. The germline V gene has CDR1 SNHLY and CDR2 FYNNEI. This CDR3 is built from 13 residues. Trimming stripped 10 bases from V and 4 bases from J, with 16 bases between. The CDR3 loop is CATREGVGYGYTF. CDR3 bases: TGTGCCACCCGGGAGGGGGTGGGCTATGGCTACACCTTC. Combining the CDR3 with reference TRBV2 and TRBJ1-2 gives the whole variable domain EPEVTQTPSHQVTQMGQEVILRCVPISNHLYFYWYRQILGQKVEFLVSFYNNEISEKSEIFDDQFSVERPDGSNFTLKIRSTKLEDSAMYFCATREGVGYGYTFGSGTRLTVV.

This clone was recorded a few times. The CDR3 DNA follows: TGCGCCAGCAGCCCCGGTGGGACATCTCTTCAGCCCCAGCATTTT. It specifies CASSPGGTSLQPQHF. The chain uses TRBV5-1 and TRBJ1-5, with a weak D call TRBD1 (6 bases). In germline, CDR1 is SGHRS, CDR2 YFSETQ. Deletions cut 4 bases from V and 6 bases from J, with 17 bases between. This CDR3 is 15 amino acids long.

This clone has only a few counts. The rearrangement uses TRBV2 and TRBJ1-6; no clear D. Germline loops: CDR1 SNHLY, CDR2 FYNNEI. Trimming stripped 8 bases from V and 2 bases from J, with 10 bases between. The CDR3 is 14 amino acids. The CDR3 nucleotides read TGTGCCAGCTCCCCGCGCGCCTATAATTCACCCCTCCACTTT. Translating it yields CASSPRAYNSPLHF.

V and J are TRBV5-1 and TRBJ1-6; 7 bases line up with TRBD1. This CDR3 region has 15 residues. In germline, CDR1 is SGHRS, CDR2 YFSETQ. The V gene end was trimmed by 3 bases and the J gene end by 4 bases; junction bases not matched to a gene: 4. The CDR3, as DNA: TGCGCCAGCAGCTCCGGACAGGATTATAATTCACCCCTCCACTTT. It is translated as CASSSGQDYNSPLHF.

This clone has more than one count but fewer than ten. V is TRBV30 and J is TRBJ1-5; D gene uncertain. Between the trimmed V and J ends, which lost 7 bases and 0 bases, there was a span of 16 bases. The CDR3 is 15 residues long. Germline V CDR1 and CDR2: GTSNPN, SVGIG (reference sequence). The CDR3 region has the DNA TGTGCCTCCGGAGGAAGGACCGATAGCAATCAGCCCCAGCATTTT. This translates into CASGGRTDSNQPQHF.

The CDR3 loop is CASSTGTGTLLSGNTIYF. Written as DNA, the CDR3 is TGCGCCAGCAGTACCGGGACAGGGACCCTTCTTTCTGGAAACACCATATATTTT. The gene calls are TRBV4-1 and TRBJ1-3, with 9 positions matching TRBD1. The length of the CDR3 is 18 residues. Trimming at V came to 6 bases and at J to 1 base, leaving 13 bases not matched to a gene. Germline V CDR1 and CDR2: MGHRA, YSYEKL.

The chain employs TRBV29-1 and TRBJ2-7, with 8 bases matching TRBD2. Germline trimming cut 6 bases from V and 2 bases from J; bases unmatched to any gene: 6. Germline-derived CDR1 and CDR2 are SQVTM and ANQGSEA. The CDR3 sequence is 13 residues long. CDR3 sequence (DNA): TGCAGCGTCCGGGGGGGCGAAACCTACGAGCAGTACTTC. Protein product: CSVRGGETYEQYF.

This chain joins TRBV4-1 and TRBJ1-3; possible D gene TRBD1, 5 bases. CDR1 is MGHRA, CDR2 YSYEKL, per germline. CDR3 length: 14 residues. The ends were cut back, 4 bases at V and 8 bases at J, with 15 bases in the middle. The CDR3: CASSPQSARDTIYF. CDR3 DNA sequence: TGCGCCAGCAGCCCCCAGTCTGCCAGGGACACCATATATTTT.

V and J are TRBV6-5 and TRBJ2-1; 8 positions agree with TRBD2. Germline loops: CDR1 MNHEY, CDR2 SVGAGI. Losses at the gene ends were 8 bases for V and 3 bases for J; bases not matched to a gene: 3. The CDR3 extends over 13 amino acids. Written as DNA, the CDR3 is TGTGCCAGCTCCGGGGGGGTCTACAATGAGCAGTTCTTC. Residues: CASSGGVYNEQFF.

This CDR3 reads CASSYAAGSNQPQHF. DNA of the CDR3: TGTGCCAGCAGTTACGCCGCGGGGAGCAATCAGCCCCAGCATTTT. The V call is TRBV6-5, the J call TRBJ1-5; no firm D call. This CDR3 spans 15 amino acids. Germline CDR1 MNHEY, CDR2 SVGAGI. The V gene lost 2 bases and the J gene lost 1 base, with 9 bases spanning the gap.

The CDR3 spells CASSQGVGSNQPQHF. In DNA form, the CDR3 reads TGTGCCAGCAGCCAGGGCGTGGGAAGCAATCAGCCCCAGCATTTT. This sequence joins TRBV7-6 and TRBJ1-5; D may be TRBD1 (5 bases). Looked up from germline, CDR1 is SGHVS and CDR2 is FNYEAQ. The V gene lost 5 bases and the J gene lost 1 base, with 12 bases spanning the gap. The CDR3 runs to 15 residues.

This sequence joins TRBV4-1 and TRBJ2-3; D possibly corresponds to TRBD1 (5 bases). V was shortened by 4 bases and J by 0 bases, with 8 bases between the two germline ends. This CDR3 has 14 amino acids. Germline values: CDR1 MGHRA, CDR2 YSYEKL. DNA of the CDR3: TGCGCCAGCAGCCCCTCAGGGAGCACAGATACGCAGTATTTT. This sequence encodes CASSPSGSTDTQYF.

V is TRBV11-3 and J is TRBJ1-1; TRBD1 matches at 10 bases. Trimming took 1 base from V and 5 from J; bases not matched to a gene: 16. From germline, CDR1 is SGHNT and CDR2 YENEEA. CDR3 size: 19 residues. The CDR3 here is CASSLGQGANVILRTEAFF. The CDR3 coding sequence is TGTGCCAGCAGCTTAGGACAGGGGGCTAACGTAATTCTGAGGACTGAAGCTTTCTTT. The whole variable domain, filled in from reference TRBV11-3 and TRBJ1-1, reads EAGVVQSPRYKIIEKKQPVAFWCNPISGHNTLYWYLQNLGQGPELLIRYENEEAVDDSQLPKDRFSAERLKGVDSTLKIQPAELGDSAVYLCASSLGQGANVILRTEAFFGQGTRLTVV.

The chain uses TRBV11-2 and TRBJ1-6, with 7 bases aligning to TRBD1. V dropped 6 bases and J dropped 11; count of bases not matched to a gene: 16. The germline gives CDR1 SGHAT, CDR2 FQNNGV. The CDR3 sequence is 16 residues long. CDR3 sequence: CASRLGGGGAGAPLHF. CDR3 in DNA: TGTGCCAGCAGACTGGGAGGGGGCGGAGCGGGGGCACCCCTCCACTTT.

The V call is TRBV21-1, the J call TRBJ1-1; the tabulated D call, TRBD1, remains unverified against the DNA. TRBV21-1 is annotated as a pseudogene. The CDR3 runs to 15 residues. The CDR3 bases are TGTGCCAGCAGCACTTACAGGGCGTTCGACACTGAAGCTTTCTTT. Translating it yields CASSTYRAFDTEAFF.

The V and J genes are TRBV11-2 and TRBJ2-2, with D maybe TRBD2 (6 bases). V lost 5 bases and J lost 7, with 11 bases in between. The germline V gene has CDR1 SGHAT and CDR2 FQNNGV. CDR3 size: 13 residues. The CDR3 nucleotides read TGTGCCAGCAGCCCAAACGGGGGCGGGGAGCTGTTTTTT. Encoded protein: CASSPNGGGELFF.

The chain carries TRBV12-3 or TRBV12-4 and TRBJ2-7; 9 bases are a match to TRBD1. The V gene end was trimmed by 6 bases and the J gene end by 2 bases; junction bases not matched to a gene: 2. CDR3 length: 13 amino acids. For the CDR3, the DNA is TGTGCCAGCAGGACAGGGGGGACCTACGAGCAGTACTTC. Translation: CASRTGGTYEQYF.

This chain connects TRBV27 to TRBJ1-1, with a possible D match to TRBD1 (6 bases). Germline loops: CDR1 MNHEY, CDR2 SMNVEV (reference sequence). CDR3 length equals 15 residues. Trimming cost V 4 bases and J 1 base, with 13 bases left between them. DNA for the CDR3: TGTGCCAGCAGTTCACCGGCGACAGGGAACACTGAAGCTTTCTTT. The encoded protein is CASSSPATGNTEAFF.

This clone was seen once. The V call is TRBV7-3, the J call TRBJ1-1, with TRBD1 as a possible D gene (5 bases). CDR3 size: 16 residues. Germline values: CDR1 SGHTA, CDR2 FQGTGA. V was clipped by 5 bases and J by 4 bases, with 20 bases between them. The CDR3 nucleotides read TGTGCCAGCAGCCGCCCTTCGCGGGGGGTGGCCACTGAAGCTTTCTTT. Encoded protein: CASSRPSRGVATEAFF.

The chain links TRBV12-3 or TRBV12-4 to TRBJ1-6; D is uncertain. CDR3 length equals 13 residues. Trimming pared 2 bases from V and 9 bases from J, leaving 8 bases between. The CDR3 protein is CASSLMAGSPLHF. The DNA of the CDR3 is TGTGCCAGCAGTTTAATGGCGGGTTCACCCCTCCACTTT.

The chain carries TRBV7-9 and TRBJ2-2; TRBD2 matches 14 bases. Trimming cost V 5 bases and J 1 base; bases outside gene matches: 6. The CDR3 totals 18 residues. Per germline, CDR1 SEHNR and CDR2 FQNEAQ (reference sequence). The CDR3 coding sequence is TGTGCCAGCAGCCGGGGACTAGCGGGGGCCGTGAACACCGGGGAGCTGTTTTTT. This translates into CASSRGLAGAVNTGELFF.

The chain has TRBV21-1 and TRBJ1-2; TRBD1 was called by the table and not checked on the DNA. TRBV21-1 is recorded as a pseudogene. The CDR3 extends over 16 amino acids. The CDR3 DNA sequence: TGTGCCAGCAGCAAAGGGCCCGCCGAAGGACAGCATGGCTACACCTTC. Translating it yields CASSKGPAEGQHGYTF.

The chain couples TRBV19 to TRBJ2-6, with 7 positions matching TRBD1. Germline values: CDR1 LNHDA, CDR2 SQIVND (reference sequence). The CDR3 consists of 15 residues. Trimming removed 7 bases from V and 2 bases from J; junction bases left unmatched: 5. The CDR3, as DNA: TGTGCCAGTAAAACAACAGGGGCTGGGGCCAACGTCCTGACTTTC. Translating gives CASKTTGAGANVLTF.

J is TRBJ2-2 and V is TRBV6-2 or TRBV6-3, with TRBD2 matching 10 bases. The CDR3 has 15 residues. Germline assignment: CDR1 MNHEY and CDR2 SVGEGT. The V segment lost 5 bases and the J segment 9 bases; nucleotides outside the gene matches: 9. This CDR3 reads CASSPPGLAIRELFF. The CDR3 coding sequence is TGTGCCAGCAGTCCGCCGGGACTAGCGATCCGGGAGCTGTTTTTT.

This chain connects TRBV4-1 to TRBJ2-2, with 7 bases lining up with TRBD1. Trimming removed 0 bases from V and 3 bases from J; junction bases left unmatched: 4. CDR3 length: 16 residues. Germline V lookup: CDR1 MGHRA, CDR2 YSYEKL. In DNA form, the CDR3 reads TGCGCCAGCAGCCAAGAGGGAACAGGGGACACCGGGGAGCTGTTTTTT. It is translated as CASSQEGTGDTGELFF.

This sequence joins TRBV30 and TRBJ1-2; TRBD1 aligns across 9 bases. Germline CDR1 reads GTSNPN; CDR2 reads SVGIG (reference sequence). The CDR3 loop spans 13 amino acids. J was trimmed by 2 bases and V by 5 bases; bases with no gene match: 3. The CDR3 is CAWQGQGNYGYTF. CDR3 bases: TGTGCCTGGCAGGGACAGGGAAACTATGGCTACACCTTC.